This T cell receptor (beta chain) was captured in a study of T cell responses to AZD1222 COVID-19 vaccine. General study findings and limits: An increase in Spike-specific TCR breadth and depth was observed after two AZD1222 doses. Unmutated variant regions are reportedly the target of nearly half of TCRs that are spike-specific.

Notes on this clone: What it binds is not known.

Trimming removed 11 bases from V and 7 bases from J; junction bases left unmatched: 2. Germline V gene sequence: CDR1 MDHEN, CDR2 SYDVKM. This CDR3 contains 13 residues. Generated by immunoSEQ multiplex PCR, the TCRdb table keeps only in-frame clones and is missing some. Counted here are about 85,000 clones, about 86% occurring once; the ten biggest clones make up more than 6%. This clonotype originated in an adult in good health. This rearrangement joins TRBV28 to TRBJ2-1, with 16 bases that match TRBD2. Material: peripheral blood, obtained on day 0 of AZD1222 vaccination. DNA for the CDR3: TGTGCCGGGACTAGCGGGAGGGAAAATGAGCAGTTCTTC. Protein product: CAGTSGRENEQFF.